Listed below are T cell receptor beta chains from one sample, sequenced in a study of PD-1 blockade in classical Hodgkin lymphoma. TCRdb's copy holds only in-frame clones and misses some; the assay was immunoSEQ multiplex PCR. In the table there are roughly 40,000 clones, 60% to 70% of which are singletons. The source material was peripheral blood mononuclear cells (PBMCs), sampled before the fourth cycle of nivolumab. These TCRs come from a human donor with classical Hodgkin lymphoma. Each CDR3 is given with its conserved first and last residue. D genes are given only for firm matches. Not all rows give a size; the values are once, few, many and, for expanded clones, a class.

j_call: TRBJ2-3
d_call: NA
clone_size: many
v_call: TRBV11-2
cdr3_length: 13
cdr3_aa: CASSLESSDTQYF
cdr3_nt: TGTGCCAGCAGCTTAGAATCTTCAGATACGCAGTATTTT

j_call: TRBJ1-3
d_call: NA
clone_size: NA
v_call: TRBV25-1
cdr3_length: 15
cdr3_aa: CASSSRAFSGNTIYF
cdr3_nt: TGTGCCAGCAGTTCCAGGGCCTTCTCTGGAAACACCATATATTTT

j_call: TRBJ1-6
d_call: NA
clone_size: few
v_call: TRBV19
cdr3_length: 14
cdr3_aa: CASSIETDNSPLHF
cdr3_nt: TGTGCCAGTAGTATTGAGACGGATAATTCACCCCTCCACTTT

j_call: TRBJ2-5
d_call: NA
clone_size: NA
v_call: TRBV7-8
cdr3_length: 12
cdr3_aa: CASSQSSQTQYF
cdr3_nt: TGTGCCAGCAGCCAGAGTAGTCAGACCCAGTACTTC

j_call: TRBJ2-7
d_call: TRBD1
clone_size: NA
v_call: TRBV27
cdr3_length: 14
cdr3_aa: CASTRDRNSYEQYF
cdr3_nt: TGTGCCAGCACCCGGGACAGGAATTCCTACGAGCAGTACTTC

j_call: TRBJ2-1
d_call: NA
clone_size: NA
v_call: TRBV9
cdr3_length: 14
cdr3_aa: CASSGGWAYNEQFF
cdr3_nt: TGTGCCAGCAGCGGGGGGTGGGCCTACAATGAGCAGTTCTTC

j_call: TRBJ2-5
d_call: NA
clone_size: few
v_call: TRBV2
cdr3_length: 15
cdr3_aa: CASSLQNWDGETQYF
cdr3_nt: TGTGCCAGCAGCCTGCAAAACTGGGACGGAGAGACCCAGTACTTC

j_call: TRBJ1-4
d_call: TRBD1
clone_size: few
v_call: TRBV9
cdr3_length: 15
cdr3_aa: CASSLSGGTNEKLFF
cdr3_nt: TGTGCCAGCAGCTTATCAGGGGGCACTAATGAAAAACTGTTTTTT

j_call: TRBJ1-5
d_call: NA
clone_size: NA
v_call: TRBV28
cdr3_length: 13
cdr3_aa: CASRTGINQPQHF
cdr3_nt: TGTGCCAGCAGGACGGGTATCAATCAGCCCCAGCATTTT

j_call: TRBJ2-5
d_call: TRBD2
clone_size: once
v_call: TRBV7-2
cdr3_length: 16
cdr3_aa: CASSPRGGKGVETQYF
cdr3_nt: TGTGCCAGCAGCCCTCGGGGGGGGAAAGGAGTGGAGACCCAGTACTTC

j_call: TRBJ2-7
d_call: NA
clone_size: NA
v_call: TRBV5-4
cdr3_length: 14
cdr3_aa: CASSLEGQGYEQYF
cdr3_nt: TGTGCCAGCAGCTTGGAGGGGCAGGGCTACGAGCAGTACTTC

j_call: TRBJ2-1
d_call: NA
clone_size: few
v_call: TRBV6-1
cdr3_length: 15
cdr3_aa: CASSSGTYSYNEQFF
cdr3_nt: TGTGCCAGCAGTTCCGGGACATACTCCTACAATGAGCAGTTCTTC

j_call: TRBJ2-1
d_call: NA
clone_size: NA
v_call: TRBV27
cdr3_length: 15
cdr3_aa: CASSLLGQGYNEQFF
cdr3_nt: TGTGCCAGCAGTTTATTGGGGCAGGGCTACAATGAGCAGTTCTTC

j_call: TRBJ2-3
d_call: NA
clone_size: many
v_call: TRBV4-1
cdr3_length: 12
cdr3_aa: CASSSSRDTQYF
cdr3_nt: TGCGCCAGCAGCTCCTCTAGAGATACGCAGTATTTT

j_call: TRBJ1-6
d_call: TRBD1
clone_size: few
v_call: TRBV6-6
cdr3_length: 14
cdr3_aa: CAISPGQENSPLHF
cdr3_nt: TGTGCCATCTCTCCGGGACAGGAGAATTCACCCCTCCACTTT

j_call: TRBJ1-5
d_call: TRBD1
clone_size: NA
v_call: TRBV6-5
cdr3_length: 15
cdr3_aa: CASSYSGGGNQPQHF
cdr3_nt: TGTGCCAGCAGTTACTCAGGGGGCGGCAATCAGCCCCAGCATTTT

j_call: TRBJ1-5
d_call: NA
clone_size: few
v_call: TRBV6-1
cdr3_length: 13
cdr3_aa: CASSDRLNQPQHF
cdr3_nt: TGTGCCAGCAGTGACAGATTAAATCAGCCCCAGCATTTT

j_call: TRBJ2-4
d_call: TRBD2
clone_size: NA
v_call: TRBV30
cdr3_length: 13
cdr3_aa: CAWSGGGKNIQYF
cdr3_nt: TGTGCCTGGAGTGGCGGGGGCAAAAACATTCAGTACTTC

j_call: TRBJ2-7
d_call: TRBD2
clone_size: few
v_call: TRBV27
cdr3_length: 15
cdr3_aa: CASSFGASGGAGQYF
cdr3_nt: TGTGCCAGCAGTTTCGGGGCTAGCGGGGGGGCCGGGCAGTACTTC

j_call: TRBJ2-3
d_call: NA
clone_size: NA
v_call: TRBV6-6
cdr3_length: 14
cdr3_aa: CASRDWSRTDTQYF
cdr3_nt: TGTGCCAGCCGGGATTGGTCCCGCACAGATACGCAGTATTTT

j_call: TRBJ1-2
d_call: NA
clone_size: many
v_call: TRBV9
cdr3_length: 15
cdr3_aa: CASSPDVGVSYGYTF
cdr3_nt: TGTGCCAGCAGCCCGGACGTCGGGGTGAGCTATGGCTACACCTTC

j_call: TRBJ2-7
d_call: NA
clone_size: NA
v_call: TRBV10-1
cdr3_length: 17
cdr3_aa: CASRSEDTELYSHEQYF
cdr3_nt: TGCGCCAGCAGGAGTGAAGACACAGAACTCTATTCCCACGAGCAGTACTTC

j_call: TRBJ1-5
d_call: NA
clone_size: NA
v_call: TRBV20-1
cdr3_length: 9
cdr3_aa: CSAGQPQHF
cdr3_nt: TGCAGTGCTGGTCAGCCCCAGCATTTT

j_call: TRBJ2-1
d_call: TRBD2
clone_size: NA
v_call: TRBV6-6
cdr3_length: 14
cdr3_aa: CASRGRGWANEQFF
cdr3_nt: TGTGCCAGCAGGGGGAGGGGTTGGGCCAATGAGCAGTTCTTC

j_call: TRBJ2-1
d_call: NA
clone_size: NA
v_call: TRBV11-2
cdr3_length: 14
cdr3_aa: CASSPGTRNNEQFF
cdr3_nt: TGTGCCAGCAGCCCAGGGACCCGGAACAATGAGCAGTTCTTC

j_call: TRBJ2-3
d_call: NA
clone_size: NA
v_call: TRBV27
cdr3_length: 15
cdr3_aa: CASSSGTTHWDTQYF
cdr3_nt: TGTGCCAGCAGTTCAGGGACAACCCACTGGGATACGCAGTATTTT

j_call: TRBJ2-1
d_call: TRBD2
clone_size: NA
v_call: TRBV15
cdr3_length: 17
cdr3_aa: CATSRESSGSGYNEQFF
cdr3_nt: TGTGCCACCAGCAGAGAGTCTAGCGGGAGTGGGTACAATGAGCAGTTCTTC